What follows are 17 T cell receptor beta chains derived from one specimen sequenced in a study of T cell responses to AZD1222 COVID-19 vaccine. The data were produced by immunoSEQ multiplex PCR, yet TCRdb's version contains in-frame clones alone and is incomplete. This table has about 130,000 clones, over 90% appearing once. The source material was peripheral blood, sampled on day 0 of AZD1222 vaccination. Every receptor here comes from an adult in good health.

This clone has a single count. The CDR3 coding sequence is TGCAGCGTTGAGCTAACCGGGACAGGGTACTACGAGCAGTACTTC. Protein: CSVELTGTGYYEQYF. V usage is TRBV29-1 and J usage is TRBJ2-7, with 9 bases that match TRBD1. Looked up from germline, CDR1 is SQVTM and CDR2 is ANQGSEA. The CDR3 consists of 15 residues. V shed 3 bases and J 3 bases; nucleotides not matched to a gene: 9.

The CDR3, as DNA: TGTGCCAGCTCACCAACCGGGACAGGGGACCTTGAAGCTTTCTTT. Encoded protein: CASSPTGTGDLEAFF. This rearrangement joins TRBV18 to TRBJ1-1; 10 nucleotides line up with TRBD1. The CDR3 has 15 residues. Unmatched junction bases numbered 7, after V lost 2 bases and J lost 7 bases. Germline assignment: CDR1 KGHSH and CDR2 LQKENI.

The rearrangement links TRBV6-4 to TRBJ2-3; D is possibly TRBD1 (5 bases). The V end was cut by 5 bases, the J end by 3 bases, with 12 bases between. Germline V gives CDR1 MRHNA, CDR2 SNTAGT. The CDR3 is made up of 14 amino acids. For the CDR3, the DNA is TGTGCCAGCAGTATGCAGGGTGGGACAGATACGCAGTATTTT. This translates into CASSMQGGTDTQYF.

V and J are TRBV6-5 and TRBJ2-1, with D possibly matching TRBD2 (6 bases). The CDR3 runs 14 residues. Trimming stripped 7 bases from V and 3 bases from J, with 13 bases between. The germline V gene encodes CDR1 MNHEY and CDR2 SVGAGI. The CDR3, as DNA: TGTGCCAGCAACTCCGGGGGAGACTACAATGAGCAGTTCTTC. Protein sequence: CASNSGGDYNEQFF.

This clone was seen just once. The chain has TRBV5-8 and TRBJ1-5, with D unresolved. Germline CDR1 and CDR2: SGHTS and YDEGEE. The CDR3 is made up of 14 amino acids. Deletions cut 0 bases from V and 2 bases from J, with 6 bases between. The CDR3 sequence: CASSLGTGNQPQHF. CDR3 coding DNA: TGTGCCAGCAGCTTGGGGACGGGCAATCAGCCCCAGCATTTT.

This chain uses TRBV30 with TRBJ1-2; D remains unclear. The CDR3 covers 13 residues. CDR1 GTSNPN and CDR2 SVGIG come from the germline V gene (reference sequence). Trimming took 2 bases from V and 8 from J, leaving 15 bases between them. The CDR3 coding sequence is TGTGCCTGGAGTTCGAACACCCTGGGCGGCTACACCTTC. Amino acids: CAWSSNTLGGYTF.

The CDR3 protein is CASSPIQGANTEAFF. In DNA, the CDR3 is TGTGCCAGCAGCCCGATCCAGGGGGCGAACACTGAAGCTTTCTTT. The V and J genes are TRBV14 and TRBJ1-1; 8 positions match TRBD1. V was pared by 4 bases and J by 1 base, with 5 bases of the junction left unmatched. This CDR3 contains 15 residues. From germline, CDR1 is SGHDN and CDR2 FVKESK.

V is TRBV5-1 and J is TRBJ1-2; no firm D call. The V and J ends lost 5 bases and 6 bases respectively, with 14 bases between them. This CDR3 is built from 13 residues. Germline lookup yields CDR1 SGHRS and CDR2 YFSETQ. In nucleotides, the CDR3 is TGCGCCAGCAGTCATGCCTCAGCGGATGGCTACACCTTC. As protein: CASSHASADGYTF.

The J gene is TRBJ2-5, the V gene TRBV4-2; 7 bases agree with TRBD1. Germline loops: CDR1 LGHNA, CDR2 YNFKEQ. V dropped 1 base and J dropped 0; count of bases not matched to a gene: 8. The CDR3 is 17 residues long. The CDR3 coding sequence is TGTGCCAGCAGCCAAGGGGTTGGCAGGGGGTACCAAGAGACCCAGTACTTC. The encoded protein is CASSQGVGRGYQETQYF.

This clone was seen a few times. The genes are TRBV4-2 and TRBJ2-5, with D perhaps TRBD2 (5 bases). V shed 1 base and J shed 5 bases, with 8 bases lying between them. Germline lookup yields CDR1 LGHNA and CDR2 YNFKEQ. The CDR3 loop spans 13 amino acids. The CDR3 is CASSQGGRETQYF. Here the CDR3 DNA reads TGTGCCAGCAGCCAAGGAGGGCGCGAGACCCAGTACTTC.

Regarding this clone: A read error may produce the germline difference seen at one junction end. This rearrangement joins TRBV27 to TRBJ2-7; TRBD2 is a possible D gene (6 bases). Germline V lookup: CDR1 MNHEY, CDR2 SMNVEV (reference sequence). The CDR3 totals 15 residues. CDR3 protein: CASSLGRGTSHEQYF. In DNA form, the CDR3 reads TGTGCCAGCAGTTTGGGACGGGGGACCTCCCACGAGCAGTACTTC.

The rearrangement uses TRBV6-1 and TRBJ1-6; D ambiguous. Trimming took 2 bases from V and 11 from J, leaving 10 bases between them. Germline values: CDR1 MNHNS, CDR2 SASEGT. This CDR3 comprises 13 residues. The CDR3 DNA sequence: TGTGCCAGCAGTGAAATAGGGCATACACCCCTCCACTTT. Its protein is CASSEIGHTPLHF.

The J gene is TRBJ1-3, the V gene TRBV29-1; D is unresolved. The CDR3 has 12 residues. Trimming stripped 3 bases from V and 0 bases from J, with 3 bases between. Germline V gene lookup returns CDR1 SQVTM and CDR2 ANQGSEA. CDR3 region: CSVEVSGNTIYF. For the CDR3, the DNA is TGCAGCGTTGAGGTCTCTGGAAACACCATATATTTT.

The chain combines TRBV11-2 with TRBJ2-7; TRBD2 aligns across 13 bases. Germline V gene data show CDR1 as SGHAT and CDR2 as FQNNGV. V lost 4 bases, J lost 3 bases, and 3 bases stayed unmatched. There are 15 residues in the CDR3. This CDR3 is CASSSTSGGVYEQYF. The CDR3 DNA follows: TGTGCCAGCAGCTCCACTAGCGGGGGGGTCTACGAGCAGTACTTC. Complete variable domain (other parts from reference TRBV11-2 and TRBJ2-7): EAGVAQSPRYKIIEKRQSVAFWCNPISGHATLYWYQQILGQGPKLLIQFQNNGVVDDSQLPKDRFSAERLKGVDSTLKIQPAKLEDSAVYLCASSSTSGGVYEQYFGPGTRLTVT.

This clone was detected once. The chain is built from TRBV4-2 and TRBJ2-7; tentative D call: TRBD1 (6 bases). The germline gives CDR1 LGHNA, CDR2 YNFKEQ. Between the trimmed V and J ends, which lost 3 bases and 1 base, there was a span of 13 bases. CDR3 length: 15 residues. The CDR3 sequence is CASSQAGTLSYEQYF. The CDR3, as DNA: TGTGCCAGCAGCCAGGCCGGGACACTATCCTACGAGCAGTACTTC.

This chain's CDR3 is CASSPLQGARKETQYF. CDR3 nucleotides: TGTGCCAGCTCACCGCTCCAGGGGGCACGGAAGGAGACCCAGTACTTC. V gene TRBV18 combines with J gene TRBJ2-5; TRBD1 agrees at 8 bases. The J segment lost 5 bases and the V segment lost 3 bases, leaving 11 bases of the junction unmatched. The CDR3 extends over 16 amino acids. Germline loops: CDR1 KGHSH, CDR2 LQKENI.

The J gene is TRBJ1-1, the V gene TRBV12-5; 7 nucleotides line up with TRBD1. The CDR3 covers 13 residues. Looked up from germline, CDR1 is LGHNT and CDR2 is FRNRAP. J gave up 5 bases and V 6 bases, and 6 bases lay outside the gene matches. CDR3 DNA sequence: TGTGCTAGTGGCCCGGGACAGACAACTGAAGCTTTCTTT. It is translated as CASGPGQTTEAFF.